This section outlines one T cell receptor beta chain sequence together with its context. The CDR3 contains 15 residues. Germline lookup yields CDR1 GTSNPN and CDR2 SVGIG (reference sequence). The trim removed 4 bases at V and 15 bases at J, leaving 18 bases unmatched. The data stem from a study of T cell changes during pregnancy in multiple sclerosis. Profiling relied on immunoSEQ multiplex PCR, and the TCRdb table lists in-frame clones only, not all of them. Of about 42,000 clones listed, roughly 96% are singletons. The sequencing here drew on peripheral blood, taken in the second trimester of pregnancy. The chain employs TRBV30 and TRBJ2-1, with TRBD2 identical over 10 bases. The clonotype comes from a female donor with multiple sclerosis, enrolled in a pregnancy study. The CDR3 nucleotides read TGTGCCTGGAATTTCGGGACTAGCGTTGGAGATGTAAGGTTCTTC. Amino acids: CAWNFGTSVGDVRFF.